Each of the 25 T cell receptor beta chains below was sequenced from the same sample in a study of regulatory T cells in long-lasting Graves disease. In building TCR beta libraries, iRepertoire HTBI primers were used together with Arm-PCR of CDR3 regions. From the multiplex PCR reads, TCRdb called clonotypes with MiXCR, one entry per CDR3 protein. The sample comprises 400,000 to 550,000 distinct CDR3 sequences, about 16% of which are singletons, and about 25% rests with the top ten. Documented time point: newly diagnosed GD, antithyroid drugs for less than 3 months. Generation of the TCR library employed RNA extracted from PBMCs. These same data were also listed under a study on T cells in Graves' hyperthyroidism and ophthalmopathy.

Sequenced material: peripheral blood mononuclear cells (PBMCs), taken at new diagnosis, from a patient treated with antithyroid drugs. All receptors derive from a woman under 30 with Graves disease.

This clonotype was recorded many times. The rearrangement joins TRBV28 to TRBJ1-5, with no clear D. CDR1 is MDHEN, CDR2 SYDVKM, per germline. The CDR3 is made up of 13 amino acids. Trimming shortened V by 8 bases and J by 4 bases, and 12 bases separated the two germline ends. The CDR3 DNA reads TGTGCCAGCCAGTTCGACGGGAATCAGCCCCAGCATTTT. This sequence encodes CASQFDGNQPQHF.

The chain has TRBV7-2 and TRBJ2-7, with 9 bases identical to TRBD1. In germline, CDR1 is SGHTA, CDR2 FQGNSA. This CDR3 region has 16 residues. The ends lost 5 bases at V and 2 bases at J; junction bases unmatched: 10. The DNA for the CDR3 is TGTACCAGCAGCCTGCTCGGACAGGGGCTCCCCTACGAGCAGTACTTC. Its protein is CTSSLLGQGLPYEQYF.

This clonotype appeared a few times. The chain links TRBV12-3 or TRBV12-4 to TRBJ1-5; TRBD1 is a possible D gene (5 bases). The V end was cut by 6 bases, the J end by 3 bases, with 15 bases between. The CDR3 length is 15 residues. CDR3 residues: CASRGGDSSNQPQHF. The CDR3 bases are TGTGCCAGCAGGGGCGGAGACAGCTCCAATCAGCCCCAGCATTTT.

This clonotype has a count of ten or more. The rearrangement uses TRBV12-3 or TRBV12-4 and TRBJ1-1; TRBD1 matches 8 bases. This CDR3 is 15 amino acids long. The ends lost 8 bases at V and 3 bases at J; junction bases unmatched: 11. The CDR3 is CASSLTGGGYTEAFF. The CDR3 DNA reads TGTGCCAGCTCTCTAACAGGGGGGGGCTACACTGAAGCTTTCTTT.

The CDR3 here is CASSFWQGSEETQYF. The CDR3 nucleotides read TGTGCCAGCAGCTTTTGGCAGGGGAGCGAAGAGACCCAGTACTTC. The chain employs TRBV7-2 and TRBJ2-5, with D possibly being TRBD1 (6 bases). V was trimmed by 3 bases and J by 3 bases, leaving 14 bases between them. CDR3 length: 15 amino acids. In germline, CDR1 is SGHTA, CDR2 FQGNSA.

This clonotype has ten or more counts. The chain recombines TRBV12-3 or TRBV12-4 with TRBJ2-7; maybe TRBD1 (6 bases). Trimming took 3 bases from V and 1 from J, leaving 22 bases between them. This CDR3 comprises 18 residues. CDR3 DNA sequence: TGTGCCAGCAGTTTTAAATTTCTCGACGGGGACACTTCCTACGAGCAGTACTTC. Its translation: CASSFKFLDGDTSYEQYF.

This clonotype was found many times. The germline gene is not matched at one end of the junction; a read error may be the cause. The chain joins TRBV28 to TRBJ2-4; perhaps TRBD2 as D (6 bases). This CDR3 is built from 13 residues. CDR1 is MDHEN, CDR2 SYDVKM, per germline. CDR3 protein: CASSLHSGNLQYF. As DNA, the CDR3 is TGTGCCAGCAGTTTACATAGCGGAAACCTTCAGTACTTC. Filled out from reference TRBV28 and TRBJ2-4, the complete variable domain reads DVKVTQSSRYLVKRTGEKVFLECVQDMDHENMFWYRQDPGLGLRLIYFSYDVKMKEKGDIPEGYSVSREKKERFSLILESASTNQTSMYLCASSLHSGNLQYFGAGTRLSVL.

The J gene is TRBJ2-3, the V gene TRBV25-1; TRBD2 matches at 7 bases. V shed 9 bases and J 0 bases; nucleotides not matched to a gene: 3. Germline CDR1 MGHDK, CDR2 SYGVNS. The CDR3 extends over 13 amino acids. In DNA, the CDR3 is TGTGCCAGTCTAGCGGCTAGCACAGATACGCAGTATTTT. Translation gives CASLAASTDTQYF.

CDR3 bases: TGTGCCAGCAACCCGGGGAGGGGCGGGCAGCCCCAGCATTTT. It specifies CASNPGRGGQPQHF. The chain couples TRBV6-2 or TRBV6-3 to TRBJ1-5, with TRBD1 as a possible D gene (5 bases). Germline CDR1 MNHEY, CDR2 SVGEGT. The CDR3 is 14 residues long. The V gene lost 7 bases and the J gene lost 7 bases, with 17 bases spanning the gap.

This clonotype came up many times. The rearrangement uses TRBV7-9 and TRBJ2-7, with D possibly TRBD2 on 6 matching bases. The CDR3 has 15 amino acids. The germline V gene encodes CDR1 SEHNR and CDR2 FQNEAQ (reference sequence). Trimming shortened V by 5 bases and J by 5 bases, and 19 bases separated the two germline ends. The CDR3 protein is CASSLGTQRTDEQYF. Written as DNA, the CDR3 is TGTGCCAGCAGCCTAGGGACTCAAAGGACGGACGAGCAGTACTTC.

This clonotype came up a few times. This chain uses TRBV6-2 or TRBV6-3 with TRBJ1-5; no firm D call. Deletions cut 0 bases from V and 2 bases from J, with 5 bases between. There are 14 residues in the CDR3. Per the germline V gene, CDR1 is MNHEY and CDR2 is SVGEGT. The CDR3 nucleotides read TGTGCCAGCAGTTACTCTGGCCGCAATCAGCCCCAGCATTTT. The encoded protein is CASSYSGRNQPQHF.

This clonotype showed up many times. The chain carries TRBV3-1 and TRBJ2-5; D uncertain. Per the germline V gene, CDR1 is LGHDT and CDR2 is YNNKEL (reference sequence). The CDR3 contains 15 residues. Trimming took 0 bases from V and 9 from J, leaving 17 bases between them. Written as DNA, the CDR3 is TGTGCCAGCAGCCAAGATCTAATGCCCGGGCAAGCCCAGTACTTC. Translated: CASSQDLMPGQAQYF.

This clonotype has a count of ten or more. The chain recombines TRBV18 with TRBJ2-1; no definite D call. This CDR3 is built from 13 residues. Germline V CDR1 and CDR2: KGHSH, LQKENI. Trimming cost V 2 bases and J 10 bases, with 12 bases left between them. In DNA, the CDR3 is TGTGCCAGCTCACCAGGGGTGTCCTGGGAGCAGTTCTTC. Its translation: CASSPGVSWEQFF.

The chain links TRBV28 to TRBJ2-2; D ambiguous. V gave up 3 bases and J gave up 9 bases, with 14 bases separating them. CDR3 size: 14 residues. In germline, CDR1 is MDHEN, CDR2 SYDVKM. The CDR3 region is CASSFLRRSWELFF. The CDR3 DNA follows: TGTGCCAGCAGTTTTCTTAGAAGATCCTGGGAGCTGTTTTTT.

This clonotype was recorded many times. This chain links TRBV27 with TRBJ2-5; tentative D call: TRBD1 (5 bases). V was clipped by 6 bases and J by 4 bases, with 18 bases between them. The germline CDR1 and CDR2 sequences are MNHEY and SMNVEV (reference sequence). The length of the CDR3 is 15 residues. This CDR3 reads CASSSAQGSGETQYF. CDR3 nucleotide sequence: TGTGCCAGCAGCTCAGCCCAGGGATCGGGAGAGACCCAGTACTTC.

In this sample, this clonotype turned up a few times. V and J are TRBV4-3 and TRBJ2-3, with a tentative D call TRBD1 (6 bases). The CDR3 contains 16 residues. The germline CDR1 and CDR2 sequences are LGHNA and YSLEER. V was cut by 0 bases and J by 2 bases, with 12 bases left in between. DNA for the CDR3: TGCGCCAGCAGCCAAGATCTACAGGGATACACAGATACGCAGTATTTT. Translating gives CASSQDLQGYTDTQYF.

The CDR3 DNA follows: TGTGCCAGTAGTCCGCCCTCAGGGGCAAGTCACTACAATGAGCAGTTCTTC. This codes for CASSPPSGASHYNEQFF. The chain carries TRBV19 and TRBJ2-1, with D possibly matching TRBD1 (6 bases). Germline V gene data show CDR1 as LNHDA and CDR2 as SQIVND (reference sequence). The CDR3 sequence is 17 residues long. Trimming took off 5 bases at V and 3 bases at J, with 20 bases between the two ends.

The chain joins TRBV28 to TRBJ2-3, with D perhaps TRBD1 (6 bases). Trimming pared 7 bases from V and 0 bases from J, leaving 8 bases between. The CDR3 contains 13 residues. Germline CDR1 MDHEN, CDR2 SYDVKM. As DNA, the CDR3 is TGTGCCAGCATCGACAGGAGCACAGATACGCAGTATTTT. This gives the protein CASIDRSTDTQYF.

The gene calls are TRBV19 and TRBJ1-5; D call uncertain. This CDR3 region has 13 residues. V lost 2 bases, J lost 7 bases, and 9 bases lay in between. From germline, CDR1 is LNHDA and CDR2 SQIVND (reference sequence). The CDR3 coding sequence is TGTGCCAGTAGTATATTTGGGAAGCAGCCCCAGCATTTT. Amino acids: CASSIFGKQPQHF.

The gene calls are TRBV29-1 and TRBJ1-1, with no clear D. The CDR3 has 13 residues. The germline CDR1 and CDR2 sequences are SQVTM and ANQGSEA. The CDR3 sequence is CSAVPSPPLGAFF. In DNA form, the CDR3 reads TGCAGTGCGGTGCCCAGTCCACCTCTGGGGGCTTTCTTT.

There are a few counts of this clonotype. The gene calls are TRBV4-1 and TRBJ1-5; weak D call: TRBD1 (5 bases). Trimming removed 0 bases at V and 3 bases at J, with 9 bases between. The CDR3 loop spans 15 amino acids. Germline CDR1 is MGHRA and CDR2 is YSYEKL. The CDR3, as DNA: TGCGCCAGCAGCCAAGATCCCAGGGTCAATCAGCCCCAGCATTTT. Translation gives CASSQDPRVNQPQHF.

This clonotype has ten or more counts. The CDR3 is CSARGPNLYEQYF. Written as DNA, the CDR3 is TGCAGTGCTAGGGGGCCGAACCTCTACGAGCAGTACTTC. The chain employs TRBV20-1 and TRBJ2-7; possibly TRBD1 for D (5 bases). The V gene lost 3 bases and the J gene lost 3 bases, with 12 bases spanning the gap. This CDR3 is 13 amino acids long. Germline V CDR1 and CDR2: DFQATT, SNEGSKA (reference sequence).

For the CDR3, the DNA is TGCGCCAGCAGCCAAGAATCGCAGGAGTATGGCTACACCTTC. Protein product: CASSQESQEYGYTF. The chain joins TRBV4-1 to TRBJ1-2; D call uncertain. The CDR3 covers 14 residues. Germline loops: CDR1 MGHRA, CDR2 YSYEKL. V lost 0 bases, J lost 5 bases, and 10 bases lay in between.

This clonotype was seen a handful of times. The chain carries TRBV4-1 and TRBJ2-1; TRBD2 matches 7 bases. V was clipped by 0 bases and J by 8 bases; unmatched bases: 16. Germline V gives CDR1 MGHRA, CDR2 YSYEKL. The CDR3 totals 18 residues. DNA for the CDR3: TGCGCCAGCAGCCAAGAGGGGGTACGGGGGAGGGCCTCGGATGAGCAGTTCTTC. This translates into CASSQEGVRGRASDEQFF.

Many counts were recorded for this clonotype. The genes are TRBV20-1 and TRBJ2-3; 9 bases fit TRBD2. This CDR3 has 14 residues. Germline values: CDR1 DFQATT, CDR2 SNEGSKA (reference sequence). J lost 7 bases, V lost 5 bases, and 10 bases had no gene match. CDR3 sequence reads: CSAFSGRGGHTQYF. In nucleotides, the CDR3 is TGCAGTGCTTTTAGCGGGAGAGGAGGGCATACGCAGTATTTT.